The 32 T cell receptor beta chains below were found in one sample sequenced in a study of T cell repertoires in cytomegalovirus infection. Using its own MiXCR run on the reads, TCRdb lists one record per CDR3 protein. Of tens of thousands of distinct CDR3 sequences in the sample, about 4.2% are singletons; the top ten hold less than 25%. The material sequenced was PBMCs. Receptors originate from a human donor in good health (CMV status not recorded). Some clones in this sample may be carry-over from other donors' samples.

This clonotype was seen many times. The chain couples TRBV24-1 to TRBJ2-5; the D gene is possibly TRBD2 (6 bases). CDR3 size: 13 residues. Germline V gene data show CDR1 as KGHDR and CDR2 as SFDVKD. Trimming removed 4 bases at V and 5 bases at J, with 10 bases between. CDR3: CATSEGTLETQYF. CDR3 nucleotides: TGTGCCACCAGTGAAGGGACTCTGGAGACCCAGTACTTC.

This clonotype has a count of ten or more. The J gene is TRBJ2-1, the V gene TRBV7-4, with D possibly being TRBD1 or TRBD2 (5 bases each). Germline assignment: CDR1 SGHVT and CDR2 SQSDAQ. V lost 6 bases to trimming and J lost 6 bases, with 15 bases between them. The CDR3 runs to 14 residues. As DNA, the CDR3 is TGTGCCAGCAGTATCCCCGGGGCCCCCAATGAGCAGTTCTTC. Translated: CASSIPGAPNEQFF.

There are many counts of this clonotype. The chain joins TRBV5-3 to TRBJ1-4, with no clear D. TRBV5-3 is identified as an open reading frame with a role that is uncertain. This CDR3 is built from 13 residues. V was cut by 8 bases and J by 3 bases, with 11 bases left in between. As DNA, the CDR3 is TGTGCCAGCAGCCTTCAAGCTAATGAAAAACTGTTTTTT. Encoded protein: CASSLQANEKLFF.

This clonotype was detected ten times or more. The chain joins TRBV5-1 to TRBJ2-6; D may be TRBD1 (5 bases). CDR1 is SGHRS and CDR2 is YFSETQ in the germline V gene. Trimming left V 0 bases short and J 0 bases short, with 7 bases between. The CDR3 consists of 16 residues. The CDR3 bases are TGCGCCAGCAGCTTGGGACAGACCTCTGGGGCCAACGTCCTGACTTTC. Residues: CASSLGQTSGANVLTF.

This clonotype was counted ten times or more. V is TRBV10-3 and J is TRBJ1-2; D possibly corresponds to TRBD1 (5 bases). Germline V gene data show CDR1 as ENHRY and CDR2 as SYGVKD. Trimming took off 3 bases at V and 2 bases at J, with 19 bases between the two ends. The CDR3 loop spans 17 amino acids. CDR3 in DNA: TGTGCCATCAGTGAAGGGGACCCCAGCCGTGTCAACTATGGCTACACCTTC. Its protein is CAISEGDPSRVNYGYTF.

The chain couples TRBV5-1 to TRBJ2-1; D possibly uses TRBD1 or TRBD2 (5 bases each). This CDR3 region has 13 residues. Per germline, CDR1 SGHRS and CDR2 YFSETQ. Trimming shortened V by 8 bases and J by 4 bases, and 13 bases separated the two germline ends. In DNA, the CDR3 is TGCGCCAGTATCCGGGACGGATACAATGAGCAGTTCTTC. It encodes CASIRDGYNEQFF.

This clonotype occurred many times. This chain uses TRBV2 with TRBJ2-3; perhaps TRBD2 as D (5 bases). The germline V and J ends were trimmed by 6 bases and 4 bases, with 11 bases remaining between them. The CDR3 length is 13 residues. Germline CDR1 reads SNHLY; CDR2 reads FYNNEI. Here the CDR3 DNA reads TGTGCCAGCAGCCCACTAGTTGCAGATACGCAGTATTTT. The encoded protein is CASSPLVADTQYF.

The sample holds a few counts of this clonotype. The V and J genes are TRBV6-1 and TRBJ2-7, with D possibly TRBD2 on 6 matching bases. V was shortened by 6 bases and J by 2 bases, with 23 bases between the two germline ends. CDR3 length: 17 amino acids. Looked up from germline, CDR1 is MNHNS and CDR2 is SASEGT. Written as DNA, the CDR3 is TGTGCCAGCAGCTACCCGGAGGGAAGAGCCTTCGCCTACGAGCAGTACTTC. Translated: CASSYPEGRAFAYEQYF.

The chain joins TRBV7-2 to TRBJ2-7; D ambiguous. The V end lost 6 bases, the J end lost 5 bases, and 8 bases lay between the germline ends. The CDR3 is 11 amino acids. Germline-derived CDR1 and CDR2 are SGHTA and FQGNSA. In DNA form, the CDR3 reads TGTGCCAGCAGTATAGCAGACGAGCAGTACTTC. The encoded protein is CASSIADEQYF. Full variable domain (outside the CDR3, taken from reference TRBV7-2 and TRBJ2-7): GAGVSQSPSNKVTEKGKDVELRCDPISGHTALYWYRQSLGQGLEFLIYFQGNSAPDKSGLPSDRFSAERTGGSVSTLTIQRTQQEDSAVYLCASSIADEQYFGPGTRLTVT.

The rearrangement joins TRBV28 to TRBJ2-2, with TRBD2 as a possible D gene (6 bases). CDR3 length equals 12 residues. Germline CDR1 is MDHEN and CDR2 is SYDVKM. The CDR3 DNA is TGTGCTATAACTAGCAGTGCCGGGGAGCTGTTTTTT. It codes for CAITSSAGELFF.

This clonotype was recorded many times. The chain couples TRBV7-2 to TRBJ1-4; maybe TRBD1 (6 bases). CDR3 length: 15 amino acids. V was cut by 6 bases and J by 4 bases, with 15 bases left in between. Per germline, CDR1 SGHTA and CDR2 FQGNSA. CDR3 in amino acids: CASSPSRQDNEKLFF. DNA for the CDR3: TGTGCCAGCAGTCCCTCCCGACAGGATAATGAAAAACTGTTTTTT.

This clonotype appeared many times. The rearrangement links TRBV7-2 to TRBJ2-5, with 12 bases identical to TRBD1. J was trimmed by 5 bases and V by 5 bases; bases with no gene match: 6. CDR3 length: 15 amino acids. Germline loops: CDR1 SGHTA, CDR2 FQGNSA. The CDR3 is CASSHGTGGRETQYF. In DNA form, the CDR3 reads TGTGCCAGCAGCCACGGGACAGGGGGCCGGGAGACCCAGTACTTC.

This clonotype was detected many times. The chain couples TRBV30 to TRBJ1-1, with TRBD1 as a possible D gene (5 bases). Deletions cut 4 bases from V and 5 bases from J, with 23 bases between. The CDR3 is 16 residues long. CDR1 is GTSNPN, CDR2 SVGIG, per germline (reference sequence). The CDR3 protein is CAWNHGSRGTNTEAFF. The CDR3 nucleotides are TGTGCCTGGAATCATGGATCACGGGGGACCAATACTGAAGCTTTCTTT.

This clonotype appeared many times. CDR3 protein: CASSSLTGAEEPQHF. The CDR3 DNA is TGTGCCAGCAGCTCCCTCACCGGGGCCGAAGAGCCCCAGCATTTT. The chain combines TRBV7-2 with TRBJ1-5, with D possibly matching TRBD1 (5 bases). The CDR3 extends over 15 amino acids. V lost 4 bases and J 8 bases, leaving 18 bases between the germline ends. Germline CDR1 reads SGHTA; CDR2 reads FQGNSA.

This clonotype was picked up many times. The chain employs TRBV5-6 and TRBJ2-1; maybe TRBD2 (5 bases). The CDR3 is 14 residues long. Germline assignment: CDR1 SGHDT and CDR2 YYEEEE. The V end lost 4 bases, the J end lost 6 bases, and 14 bases lay between the germline ends. The CDR3: CASSIGLAANEQFF. The CDR3 DNA sequence: TGTGCCAGCAGCATAGGACTCGCAGCCAATGAGCAGTTCTTC.

V and J are TRBV28 and TRBJ1-2; tentative D call: TRBD1 (6 bases). The CDR3 covers 12 residues. Germline CDR1 reads MDHEN; CDR2 reads SYDVKM. The germline V and J ends were trimmed by 6 bases and 2 bases, with 7 bases remaining between them. The CDR3 loop is CASRGQNYGYTF. The CDR3 coding sequence is TGTGCCAGCAGAGGACAGAACTATGGCTACACCTTC.

The sample holds many counts of this clonotype. The gene calls are TRBV5-1 and TRBJ1-6, with D possibly being TRBD1 (6 bases). Trimming removed 3 bases at V and 0 bases at J, with 13 bases between. The length of the CDR3 is 17 residues. The germline CDR1 and CDR2 sequences are SGHRS and YFSETQ. The CDR3 nucleotides are TGCGCCAGCAGCTCGGGACACCGGAGCTCCTATAATTCACCCCTCCACTTT. Translating it yields CASSSGHRSSYNSPLHF.

The sample holds many counts of this clonotype. V gene TRBV28 combines with J gene TRBJ1-5; D possibly corresponds to TRBD1 (6 bases). CDR1 is MDHEN and CDR2 is SYDVKM in the germline V gene. V was shortened by 7 bases and J by 7 bases, with 20 bases between the two germline ends. This CDR3 spans 15 amino acids. CDR3 nucleotide sequence: TGTGCCAGCACCGGCTCCAGGGGAATCGGGCAGCCCCAGCATTTT. Translated: CASTGSRGIGQPQHF.

This clonotype was detected ten times or more. The J gene is TRBJ2-7, the V gene TRBV6-5, with 8 bases lining up with TRBD1. Germline V gives CDR1 MNHEY, CDR2 SVGAGI. Germline trimming cut 0 bases from V and 5 bases from J; bases unmatched to any gene: 6. This CDR3 has 15 residues. The CDR3 here is CASSYSWDRRDEQYF. CDR3 DNA: TGTGCCAGCAGTTACTCGTGGGACAGGCGGGACGAGCAGTACTTC.

At least ten counts were recorded for this clonotype. The chain couples TRBV5-1 to TRBJ1-6, with D unresolved. CDR1 is SGHRS and CDR2 is YFSETQ in the germline V gene. V lost 3 bases, J lost 10 bases, and 14 bases lay in between. The CDR3 covers 14 residues. CDR3 region: CASSSSITDSPLHF. CDR3 DNA sequence: TGCGCCAGCAGCTCAAGTATTACCGACTCACCCCTCCACTTT.

This clonotype was seen repeatedly, ten times or more. The chain links TRBV7-9 to TRBJ2-5; possibly TRBD2 for D (6 bases). The germline CDR1 and CDR2 sequences are SEHNR and FQNEAQ (reference sequence). CDR3 length: 13 residues. Between the trimmed V and J ends, which lost 4 bases and 5 bases, there was a span of 11 bases. In DNA form, the CDR3 reads TGTGCCAGCAGCTCACTAGCTCCGGAGACCCAGTACTTC. This sequence encodes CASSSLAPETQYF. Combining the CDR3 with reference TRBV7-9 and TRBJ2-5 gives the whole variable domain DTGVSQNPRHKITKRGQNVTFRCDPISEHNRLYWYRQTLGQGPEFLTYFQNEAQLEKSRLLSDRFSAERPKGSFSTLEIQRTEQGDSAMYLCASSSLAPETQYFGPGTRLLVL.

This clonotype was seen many times. The V and J genes are TRBV7-9 and TRBJ2-7; D may be TRBD1 (6 bases). CDR3 length equals 13 residues. Germline values: CDR1 SEHNR, CDR2 FQNEAQ (reference sequence). V was cut by 8 bases and J by 3 bases, with 14 bases left in between. The CDR3 sequence: CASSGDNLYEQYF. In DNA form, the CDR3 reads TGTGCCAGCTCCGGGGACAACCTCTACGAGCAGTACTTC. Drawing the rest from reference TRBV7-9 and TRBJ2-7, the complete variable domain is DTGVSQNPRHKITKRGQNVTFRCDPISEHNRLYWYRQTLGQGPEFLTYFQNEAQLEKSRLLSDRFSAERPKGSFSTLEIQRTEQGDSAMYLCASSGDNLYEQYFGPGTRLTVT.

The chain is built from TRBV7-6 and TRBJ2-1, with TRBD2 identical over 7 bases. Germline lookup yields CDR1 SGHVS and CDR2 FNYEAQ. V lost 6 bases, J lost 6 bases, and 2 bases stayed unmatched. CDR3 length: 12 residues. CDR3 residues: CASRGGGNEQFF. The CDR3, as DNA: TGTGCCAGCAGGGGGGGGGGCAATGAGCAGTTCTTC.

This sequence joins TRBV7-9 and TRBJ2-7; TRBD1 might be the D (6 bases). V was pared by 5 bases and J by 6 bases, with 17 bases between. Germline-derived CDR1 and CDR2 are SEHNR and FQNEAQ (reference sequence). The CDR3 is 14 residues long. The CDR3: CASSQAGTPLEQYF. As DNA, the CDR3 is TGTGCCAGCAGCCAAGCAGGGACACCCCTCGAGCAGTACTTC.

This clonotype was observed many times. CDR3 loop: CASSFLLRRGAETQYF. CDR3 bases: TGTGCCAGCAGCTTTCTCCTTCGAAGGGGGGCGGAGACCCAGTACTTC. The chain joins TRBV11-2 to TRBJ2-5; D is possibly TRBD1 or TRBD2 (6 bases each). Germline-derived CDR1 and CDR2 are SGHAT and FQNNGV. The CDR3 sequence is 16 residues long. Trimming removed 3 bases at V and 5 bases at J, with 19 bases between.

This clonotype was counted ten times or more. The CDR3 nucleotides read TGTGCCAGCAGCAAGGGGGGTGGTAGCACAGATACGCAGTATTTT. It translates to CASSKGGGSTDTQYF. The chain links TRBV28 to TRBJ2-3; tentatively, D is TRBD1 or TRBD2 (6 bases each). The CDR3 runs to 15 residues. In germline, CDR1 is MDHEN, CDR2 SYDVKM. V lost 6 bases and J 0 bases, leaving 13 bases between the germline ends.

This clonotype was detected many times. The chain joins TRBV7-9 to TRBJ2-1, with D possibly TRBD1 on 7 matching bases. CDR1 is SEHNR, CDR2 FQNEAQ, per germline (reference sequence). V was clipped by 5 bases and J by 8 bases, with 19 bases between them. The CDR3 sequence is 15 residues long. In DNA, the CDR3 is TGTGCCAGCAGCCCAAGTCACGACAGGGACTATGAGCAGTTCTTC. Amino acids: CASSPSHDRDYEQFF. The full variable domain, with the rest looked up from reference TRBV7-9 and TRBJ2-1, is DTGVSQNPRHKITKRGQNVTFRCDPISEHNRLYWYRQTLGQGPEFLTYFQNEAQLEKSRLLSDRFSAERPKGSFSTLEIQRTEQGDSAMYLCASSPSHDRDYEQFFGPGTRLTVL.

At least ten counts were recorded for this clonotype. The chain is built from TRBV29-1 and TRBJ2-7; D gene uncertain. Germline V lookup: CDR1 SQVTM, CDR2 ANQGSEA. V was pared by 4 bases and J by 4 bases, with 14 bases between. The CDR3 is made up of 13 amino acids. The CDR3 here is CSVGQLGGYEQYF. CDR3 coding DNA: TGCAGCGTTGGTCAGCTGGGTGGGTACGAGCAGTACTTC.

This clonotype was detected ten times or more. This chain uses TRBV7-2 with TRBJ2-1; 12 bases align to TRBD2. Per the germline V gene, CDR1 is SGHTA and CDR2 is FQGNSA. The junction had 8 bases not matched to a gene; V was cut back by 5 bases and J by 9 bases. This CDR3 is built from 15 residues. The CDR3 protein is CASSKGLAGSSEQFF. CDR3 DNA sequence: TGTGCCAGCAGCAAGGGACTAGCGGGTTCGAGTGAGCAGTTCTTC.

Ten or more counts support this clonotype. The CDR3 reads CASSRGRGNNEQFF. The CDR3, as DNA: TGTGCCAGCAGTCGGGGGCGCGGTAACAATGAGCAGTTCTTC. This rearrangement joins TRBV7-2 to TRBJ2-1, with D perhaps assigned TRBD1 or TRBD2 (6 bases each). CDR3 length equals 14 residues. Germline CDR1 and CDR2: SGHTA and FQGNSA. The V and J ends lost 6 bases and 5 bases respectively, with 14 bases between them.

This clonotype was seen only a few times. The chain couples TRBV29-1 to TRBJ2-4, with D perhaps matching TRBD1 (6 bases). Germline loops: CDR1 SQVTM, CDR2 ANQGSEA. Trimming cost V 4 bases and J 6 bases, with 13 bases left between them. The CDR3 runs 13 residues. The chain's CDR3 is CSVGWQGINIQYF. DNA of the CDR3: TGCAGCGTTGGTTGGCAGGGGATAAACATTCAGTACTTC.

This clonotype was counted at least ten times. The chain carries TRBV27 and TRBJ2-2, with D possibly being TRBD1 (6 bases). The V end lost 5 bases, the J end lost 6 bases, and 10 bases lay between the germline ends. From germline, CDR1 is MNHEY and CDR2 SMNVEV (reference sequence). The CDR3 runs 13 residues. Here the CDR3 reads CASSPHRAGELFF. CDR3 in DNA: TGTGCCAGCAGTCCCCACAGGGCCGGGGAGCTGTTTTTT.